Listed here are 8 T cell receptor beta chains from one sample, sequenced in a study of control samples from healthy donors and cancer patients (dated by TCRdb to 2018 to 2021). The library came from the immunoSEQ multiplex PCR assay. The source is immuneACCESS, and TCRdb retained only in-frame sequences with V and J called. Part of the clones is not carried over; for the studies checked, unresolved V genes explain less than half of this, and the remainder is unexplained. Recorded for this sample are approximately 37,000 clones; around 88% of them occurred a single time. Clones ranked in the top ten supply 20% to 25% of the sample. Sequencing was performed on PBMCs. Source of these receptors: a woman aged 60-75 years with lung cancer.

This sequence joins TRBV6-5 and TRBJ2-1; 8 nucleotides match TRBD1. This CDR3 spans 14 amino acids. Germline loops: CDR1 MNHEY, CDR2 SVGAGI. Unmatched junction bases numbered 9, after V lost 7 bases and J lost 7 bases. The CDR3 region is CASMRTGSGNEQFF. The CDR3 DNA is TGTGCCAGCATGCGGACAGGGTCTGGGAATGAGCAGTTCTTC.

The gene calls are TRBV27 and TRBJ2-1; 13 nucleotides agree with TRBD2. From germline, CDR1 is MNHEY and CDR2 SMNVEV (reference sequence). J gave up 8 bases and V 2 bases, and 6 bases lay outside the gene matches. CDR3 length: 16 amino acids. The CDR3 loop reads CASSLQGLAGVDEQFF. In DNA form, the CDR3 reads TGTGCCAGCAGTTTACAAGGACTAGCGGGAGTCGATGAGCAGTTCTTC.

The chain joins TRBV11-2 to TRBJ1-4, with D possibly matching TRBD1 (5 bases). CDR1 and CDR2 from the germline V gene are SGHAT and FQNNGV. V shed 5 bases and J shed 3 bases, with 13 bases lying between them. The CDR3 totals 15 residues. CDR3: CASSLRDGANEKLFF. The CDR3 nucleotides are TGTGCCAGCAGCCTCCGGGACGGCGCTAATGAAAAACTGTTTTTT.

This chain connects TRBV9 to TRBJ2-5, with D possibly matching TRBD2 (5 bases). Germline V gene sequence: CDR1 SGDLS, CDR2 YYNGEE. V lost 0 bases and J 5 bases, leaving 8 bases between the germline ends. This CDR3 spans 13 amino acids. The CDR3 sequence is CASSVAGSETQYF. DNA for the CDR3: TGTGCCAGCAGCGTAGCGGGGTCTGAGACCCAGTACTTC.

Worth noting for this clone: The sample has other DNA sequences that encode this CDR3 too. The chain joins TRBV29-1 to TRBJ1-1; D uncertain. Germline lookup yields CDR1 SQVTM and CDR2 ANQGSEA. The V end lost 5 bases, the J end lost 0 bases, and 7 bases lay between the germline ends. There are 12 residues in the CDR3. The CDR3 is CSVRPMNTEAFF. Written as DNA, the CDR3 is TGCAGCGTTCGCCCAATGAACACTGAAGCTTTCTTT.

The J gene is TRBJ1-1, the V gene TRBV19, with D possibly being TRBD1 (5 bases). Trimming took off 4 bases at V and 4 bases at J, with 19 bases between the two ends. Germline CDR1 LNHDA, CDR2 SQIVND (reference sequence). The CDR3 consists of 16 residues. The CDR3 nucleotides are TGTGCCAGTAGTACCCAGGGAGGAACGACGGGCACTGAAGCTTTCTTT. Translation gives CASSTQGGTTGTEAFF.

V and J are TRBV7-2 and TRBJ1-5; 8 nucleotides align to TRBD1. This CDR3 comprises 15 residues. Trimming removed 5 bases from V and 3 bases from J; junction bases left unmatched: 6. Per the germline V gene, CDR1 is SGHTA and CDR2 is FQGNSA. The CDR3 DNA reads TGTGCCAGCAGCCCTAGGGGACAGGCCAATCAGCCCCAGCATTTT. Amino acid sequence: CASSPRGQANQPQHF.

This chain links TRBV6-5 with TRBJ2-2; 8 bases match TRBD1. The CDR3 spans 15 residues. V lost 7 bases, J lost 6 bases, and 10 bases stayed unmatched. Per germline, CDR1 MNHEY and CDR2 SVGAGI. The CDR3 reads CASMRDRGAPGELFF. DNA for the CDR3: TGTGCCAGCATGAGAGACAGGGGCGCCCCCGGGGAGCTGTTTTTT.